Listed below are T cell receptor beta chains from one sample, sequenced in a study of human T cells and chemical hapten exposure. TCRdb used MiXCR to reprocess the RACE reads, holding one entry per CDR3 protein. Found here are more than 65,000 distinct CDR3 sequences, 9% to 12% of them singletons; the top ten hold more than 1.1%. The sequencing here drew on whole blood, taken in connection with sensitization to the hapten diphenylcyclopropenone (DPC). These receptors all stem from a woman between 50 and 59 years old with alopecia areata. Some clones in this sample may be carry-over from other donors' samples. The CDR3 runs from the conserved cysteine through the conserved F or W.

J gene,V gene,CDR3 protein
TRBJ1-6,TRBV7-3,CASSLTGGGSPLHF
TRBJ1-5,TRBV9,CASSVEGKQPQHF
TRBJ2-1,TRBV20-1,CRATGTAKNEQFF
TRBJ2-1,TRBV6-4,CASSEGQGGHEQFF
TRBJ1-1,TRBV12-3/TRBV12-4,CASRLSHREAFF
TRBJ2-1,TRBV10-3,CAISDPDSGRPYNEQFF
TRBJ1-2,TRBV5-6,CASSLISSAHGYTF
TRBJ2-2,TRBV12-3/TRBV12-4,CASSSLTGELFF
TRBJ2-2,TRBV29-1,CSVIRTSGRNGGELFF
TRBJ1-1,TRBV29-1,CSVRKGQFMGTEAFF